Listed below are T cell receptor beta chains from one sample, sequenced in a study of T cell responses to AZD1222 COVID-19 vaccine. Clones were read by immunoSEQ multiplex PCR, and TCRdb kept only the in-frame ones, dropping some. The sample carries 90,000 to 120,000 clones, 87% recorded once. Material: peripheral blood, obtained on day 0 of AZD1222 vaccination. These receptors all stem from an adult in good health. Each CDR3 is given with its conserved first and last residue. The D gene is left open where the match is weak. Part of the rows lack a size; the others show once, few, many or a class for expanded clones.

TRBV4-1	NA	TRBJ2-1	NA	CASSQVSVEQFF	TGCGCCAGCAGCCAAGTTTCGGTGGAGCAGTTCTTC
TRBV7-8	TRBD1	TRBJ1-5	once	CASSLTAGGSQPQHF	TGTGCCAGCAGCTTAACGGCAGGGGGAAGTCAGCCCCAGCATTTT
TRBV19	TRBD2	TRBJ2-1	once	CASSMRLAEYNEQFF	TGTGCCAGTAGTATGAGACTAGCGGAATACAATGAGCAGTTCTTC
TRBV7-3	NA	TRBJ1-1	once	CASSQGSGAGAFF	TGTGCCAGCAGCCAGGGATCAGGGGCGGGGGCTTTCTTT
TRBV5-1	NA	TRBJ2-3	NA	CASSLDITSTDTQYF	TGCGCCAGCAGCTTAGACATTACTAGCACAGATACGCAGTATTTT
TRBV7-2	NA	TRBJ1-5	NA	CASSLGAGAFQPQHF	TGTGCCAGCAGCTTAGGCGCAGGGGCATTTCAGCCCCAGCATTTT
TRBV6-2/TRBV6-3	NA	TRBJ2-2	NA	CASSWTRLNTGELFF	TGTGCCAGCAGTTGGACCCGGCTGAACACCGGGGAGCTGTTTTTT
TRBV4-2	NA	TRBJ1-2	NA	CASSQKPRANYGYTF	TGTGCCAGCAGCCAAAAGCCCAGGGCGAACTATGGCTACACCTTC
TRBV19	TRBD2	TRBJ2-1	once	CASSRPGLAEQFF	TGTGCCAGTAGTCGTCCGGGACTAGCGGAGCAGTTCTTC
TRBV7-2	NA	TRBJ2-1	NA	CASSPQGGLGEQFF	TGTGCCAGCAGCCCCCAAGGGGGGCTAGGTGAGCAGTTCTTC
TRBV6-2/TRBV6-3	NA	TRBJ2-7	NA	CASSYQAGLYEQYF	TGTGCCAGCAGTTACCAGGCAGGTCTCTACGAGCAGTACTTC
TRBV9	NA	TRBJ1-3	NA	CASSVEGIDTIYF	TGTGCCAGCAGCGTAGAGGGGATTGACACCATATATTTT
TRBV6-5	NA	TRBJ1-4	NA	CASTFAGKLFF	TGTGCCAGCACCTTCGCAGGGAAACTGTTTTTT
TRBV4-1	NA	TRBJ2-1	NA	CASSQTPSAVSYNEQFF	TGCGCCAGCAGCCAAACCCCCTCAGCGGTCTCCTACAATGAGCAGTTCTTC
TRBV4-2	TRBD1	TRBJ1-1	NA	CASSQPPGTGDRGAFF	TGTGCCAGCAGCCAACCACCAGGGACAGGGGACAGGGGAGCTTTCTTT
TRBV5-1	NA	TRBJ2-7	NA	CASSLTPGQTYEQYF	TGCGCCAGCAGCTTGACCCCAGGACAGACCTACGAGCAGTACTTC
TRBV6-2/TRBV6-3	NA	TRBJ2-7	few	CASSPPGIVYEQYF	TGTGCCAGCAGTCCGCCAGGGATAGTGTACGAGCAGTACTTC
TRBV27	TRBD1	TRBJ1-4	NA	CASSPDRGSAFNEKLFF	TGTGCCAGCAGTCCGGACAGGGGGTCGGCGTTTAATGAAAAACTGTTTTTT
TRBV4-1	NA	TRBJ2-1	NA	CASSREALYNEQFF	TGCGCCAGCAGCCGGGAGGCACTCTACAATGAGCAGTTCTTC
TRBV5-4	NA	TRBJ1-2	NA	CASSSTTGSVQGYTF	TGTGCCAGCAGCTCGACGACAGGATCGGTGCAGGGCTACACCTTC
TRBV27	NA	TRBJ2-3	NA	CASSGLGTDTQYF	TGTGCCAGCAGTGGACTCGGGACAGATACGCAGTATTTT
TRBV7-9	NA	TRBJ2-3	few	CASSPSLSSTDTQYF	TGTGCCAGCAGCCCCTCACTCTCCTCCACAGATACGCAGTATTTT
TRBV4-3	NA	TRBJ1-1	NA	CASSQARTRKEAFF	TGCGCCAGCAGCCAAGCCCGGACGAGGAAGGAAGCTTTCTTT
TRBV4-3	NA	TRBJ1-4	NA	CASSQERVQEKLFF	TGCGCCAGCAGCCAAGAGAGGGTTCAGGAAAAACTGTTTTTT
TRBV15	NA	TRBJ2-1	NA	CATSSNREAYNEQFF	TGTGCCACCAGCTCCAACAGGGAGGCCTACAATGAGCAGTTCTTC
TRBV10-3	NA	TRBJ1-3	NA	CAISPTANVGNTIYF	TGTGCCATCAGTCCGACGGCCAACGTAGGAAACACCATATATTTT
TRBV30	NA	TRBJ1-1	NA	CAWIGPGARSFF	TGTGCCTGGATTGGTCCGGGGGCGAGGTCTTTCTTT
TRBV28	TRBD1	TRBJ1-5	NA	CASSPYNRGRYQPQHF	TGTGCCAGCAGCCCATATAACAGGGGGCGATATCAGCCCCAGCATTTT
TRBV6-4	TRBD2	TRBJ2-5	NA	CASSALGGGTQETQYF	TGTGCCAGCAGTGCGCTAGGCGGGGGAACTCAAGAGACCCAGTACTTC
TRBV7-9	NA	TRBJ1-5	NA	CASSLGSYSNQPQHF	TGTGCCAGCAGCTTAGGCAGCTATAGCAATCAGCCCCAGCATTTT
TRBV7-8	TRBD1	TRBJ1-1	NA	CASSLRGRGQGNTEAFF	TGTGCCAGCAGCTTACGGGGGCGGGGACAGGGGAACACTGAAGCTTTCTTT
TRBV6-5	NA	TRBJ2-5	NA	CASKVATGTQYF	TGTGCCAGCAAGGTAGCTACGGGGACCCAGTACTTC
TRBV29-1	NA	TRBJ1-1	NA	CSGAGMNTEAFF	TGCAGCGGGGCAGGGATGAACACTGAAGCTTTCTTT
TRBV4-2	TRBD1	TRBJ1-2	NA	CASSQGGTENYGYTF	TGTGCCAGCAGCCAAGGAGGGACAGAAAACTATGGCTACACCTTC
TRBV12-3/TRBV12-4	NA	TRBJ2-7	NA	CASSLGWAGEQYF	TGTGCCAGCAGTTTGGGTTGGGCCGGCGAGCAGTACTTC
TRBV6-4	TRBD1	TRBJ2-2	NA	CASSAQTGVTGELFF	TGTGCCAGCAGTGCTCAGACAGGGGTTACCGGGGAGCTGTTTTTT
TRBV30	NA	TRBJ1-1	NA	CAWSFGGALNTEAFF	TGTGCCTGGAGTTTTGGAGGGGCCTTGAACACTGAAGCTTTCTTT
TRBV7-8	TRBD2	TRBJ2-7	few	CASSLGLAGYEQYF	TGTGCCAGCAGCCTTGGACTAGCGGGCTACGAGCAGTACTTC
TRBV5-4	TRBD1	TRBJ2-5	NA	CASSRRDRVGETQYF	TGTGCCAGCAGCCGCCGGGACAGGGTTGGTGAGACCCAGTACTTC
TRBV5-4	NA	TRBJ2-1	NA	CASRENRVKSDEQFF	TGTGCCAGCAGAGAGAACAGGGTCAAAAGTGATGAGCAGTTCTTC
TRBV6-2/TRBV6-3	NA	TRBJ2-3	NA	CASSYQGVAATDTQYF	TGTGCCAGCAGTTACCAGGGAGTAGCGGCCACAGATACGCAGTATTTT
TRBV19	NA	TRBJ2-7	NA	CASGETVSYEQYF	TGTGCCAGTGGGGAGACAGTCTCCTACGAGCAGTACTTC
TRBV11-2	NA	TRBJ2-1	NA	CASSLGARSGYNEQFF	TGTGCCAGCAGCTTAGGAGCGAGATCGGGGTACAATGAGCAGTTCTTC
TRBV6-6	TRBD1	TRBJ1-5	NA	CASKDRGQLNQPQHF	TGTGCCAGCAAAGACAGGGGGCAACTTAACCAGCCCCAGCATTTT
TRBV27	TRBD1	TRBJ2-7	NA	CATILRQGPYEQYF	TGTGCCACCATCCTCAGACAGGGTCCATACGAGCAGTACTTC
TRBV4-1	NA	TRBJ1-2	once	CASSQVKATYGYTF	TGCGCCAGCAGCCAAGTTAAAGCAACCTATGGCTACACCTTC
TRBV24-1	NA	TRBJ2-1	NA	CATSDFGGGNEQFF	TGTGCCACCAGTGATTTTGGAGGGGGCAATGAGCAGTTCTTC
TRBV18	NA	TRBJ1-1	NA	CASSPDPSGTEAFF	TGTGCCAGCTCACCCGACCCTAGCGGGACTGAAGCTTTCTTT
TRBV27	TRBD1	TRBJ1-2	NA	CASSLDRVGNYGYTF	TGTGCCAGCAGTTTAGACAGGGTGGGGAACTATGGCTACACCTTC
TRBV19	TRBD2	TRBJ2-3	NA	CASRGTSLRGTDTQYF	TGTGCCAGTAGGGGGACTAGCCTCCGGGGCACAGATACGCAGTATTTT
TRBV6-5	NA	TRBJ2-2	NA	CASSYSIEQTGELFF	TGTGCCAGCAGTTACTCGATTGAGCAGACCGGGGAGCTGTTTTTT
TRBV4-1	TRBD2	TRBJ2-7	once	CASSQDRASGNTYEQYF	TGCGCCAGCAGCCAAGATAGGGCCAGCGGGAATACCTACGAGCAGTACTTC
TRBV28	TRBD1	TRBJ1-1	NA	CASKGQGALGTEAFF	TGTGCCAGCAAAGGACAGGGGGCGCTGGGGACTGAAGCTTTCTTT
TRBV3-1/TRBV3-2	TRBD2	TRBJ2-3	NA	CASSQEGLAGNRDTQYF	TGTGCCAGCAGCCAAGAGGGGCTAGCGGGGAATCGAGATACGCAGTATTTT
TRBV15	NA	TRBJ2-7	NA	CATSRDGGEQYF	TGTGCCACCAGCAGAGATGGAGGCGAGCAGTACTTC